This TCR beta chain was captured by sequencing in a study of cytomegalovirus exposure and HLA in healthy donors. The wider study: There were 85 million or so unique TCRs (from HLA-typed donors) in an early data release. General study findings and limits: Sequencing likely produced, as an artifact, a cluster of highly shared sequence variants. Among donors in an Asian-associated ancestry cluster, a later analysis reportedly found fewer N-insertions than the approximately 700-donor mean. Cytomegalovirus-associated TCR beta chains were listed, numbering over 150.

Concerning this clone: Its antigen is undetermined.

PCR involved 60 Vbeta and 13 Jbeta primers. The repertoire was sequenced with immunoSEQ multiplex PCR; TCRdb's copy has only in-frame clones and lacks some. In the table there are under 150,000 clones, around three quarters of which are singletons. The germline CDR1 and CDR2 sequences are MDHEN and SYDVKM. The CDR3 consists of 12 residues. V was clipped by 6 bases and J by 0 bases, with 3 bases between them. V gene TRBV28 combines with J gene TRBJ2-4; D is uncertain. Sequenced: PBMCs. The receptor was isolated from a man younger than 30 in good health and CMV-seronegative. CDR3 protein: CASSLAKNIQYF. The CDR3 nucleotides are TGTGCCAGCAGCCTAGCCAAAAACATTCAGTACTTC. The whole variable domain, remainder taken from reference TRBV28 and TRBJ2-4, is DVKVTQSSRYLVKRTGEKVFLECVQDMDHENMFWYRQDPGLGLRLIYFSYDVKMKEKGDIPEGYSVSREKKERFSLILESASTNQTSMYLCASSLAKNIQYFGAGTRLSVL.